This T cell receptor (beta chain) comes out of a study of T cells after yellow fever vaccination (dated by TCRdb to about 2019). At the level of the whole study: The SMART-Seq v4 Ultra Low Input RNA kit was used to prepare libraries from fractions with low cell numbers. Two healthy male donors made up the cohort, one aged 18 to 30 years and the other aged 30 to 40 years. Bulk TCR alpha and beta repertoires were sequenced longitudinally to track T-cell clones before and after primary and booster YFV17D yellow fever vaccination. Blood was collected at multiple timepoints before and after primary and secondary immunization, and bulk PBMC replicates and cell subsets were isolated. Beyond this particular receptor, the publication reports: After the booster, most clones that had expanded after primary vaccination were detected again (around 97% of CD4 and more than 85% of CD8), suggesting broad maintenance of memory. Computational filtering was needed because FACS-sorted repertoires could contain abundant contaminating clonotypes from the bulk population. A small fraction of clonotypes appeared in both the CD4 and CD8 compartments, likely as a result of convergent recombination. Compared with the primary T-cell response, the secondary T-cell response was faster but weaker, reaching its peak on day 5 rather than on day 15. Only two donors were included in the study, so the extent to which the findings can be generalized is limited.

The germline V gene encodes CDR1 MGHRA and CDR2 YSYEKL. V and J are trimmed by 4 bases and 9 bases, and the gene matches miss 14 bases of the junction. The CDR3 has 16 amino acids, counting the end cysteine and phenylalanine. Just the 48-base CDR3 DNA is kept, in frame starting at base 1. Synthesis of TCR cDNA relied on 5'RACE template switching, a step that introduced a universal primer site along with unique molecular identifiers. Priming of cDNA synthesis was performed from both the TCR alpha and TCR beta constant segments. Two PCR steps were used to amplify libraries, with sample barcodes and sequencing adapters being added in the second step. Libraries were sequenced on Illumina HiSeq 2500 (2x100 bp) or NovaSeq (2x150 bp). On the study's bioinformatics: MIGEC was used to demultiplex reads and collapse the reads into UMI consensus sequences, and MiXCR was used for V(D)J alignment. Vaccine-responding clonotypes were defined with edgeR using replicate PBMC samples, requiring FDR below 0.01 and a log2 fold change above 5 up to day 15. CD4 or CD8 identity was assigned to each bulk clonotype according to whether the clonotype was present at higher abundance in the sequenced CD4 repertoire or the sequenced CD8 repertoire. A clonotype counted as NS4B-specific if enriched at least 10-fold in dextramer-positive versus dextramer-negative fractions, with CD4-biased clonotypes left out. Using fastp at Q25 and MiXCR, TCRdb reprocessed the public reads and kept productive beta chains. Rows matching on CDR3 protein sequence are summarized as one entry with the most common DNA and genes. TCRdb, not the authors, supplied the V and J calls. Across this sample there are approximately 96,000 distinct CDR3 sequences, with under 9% seen only once. Together, the top ten hold around 17% of the sample.

Sample treatment or condition, as interpreted from the label and publication: live attenuated yellow fever vaccine strain. PBMCs were isolated from peripheral blood using a standard Ficoll-Paque protocol. Epitope-specific CD8 T cells were sorted using a dextramer loaded with the yellow fever NS4B epitope peptide, with anti-CD3 and anti-CD8 staining. RNA was extracted with TriZol from bulk PBMCs, CD4 and CD8 fractions, and dextramer-positive and dextramer-negative fractions. On this clonotype: A much more abundant neighbour one base away suggests this may be a read error.

The chain couples TRBV4-1 to TRBJ2-1, and TRBD1 aligns with 8 junction nucleotides. Sequencing used CD8+ T cells not binding an NS4B(214-222) dextramer, sorted from PBMCs, obtained less than 16 days after the first yellow fever vaccination. This specimen's cell subset or site label, interpreted: NS4B epitope dextramer-negative CD8 T cells. The clonotype was recovered from a man between 18 and 35 years old who received the YFV17D yellow fever vaccine. The sequenced DNA is TGCGCCAGCAGCCGAGATCCGGCGGGGACAGGATCTGAGCAGTTCTTC. Its protein is CASSRDPAGTGSEQFF.